Listed below are T cell receptor beta chains from one sample, sequenced in a study of cytomegalovirus exposure and HLA in healthy donors. The table came from immunoSEQ multiplex PCR; TCRdb's copy has only in-frame clones and leaves some out. The sample lists 92,000 or so clones, roughly 96% occurring once. The sample taken for sequencing was PBMCs. These receptors were obtained from a man younger than 35 in good health and CMV-seronegative. Both conserved end residues are part of each CDR3. D genes are given only for firm matches. Expanded clones are given a class, and other clones once, few, many or no size at all.

TRBV19,-,-,TRBJ2-6,CASSITGGVGGANVLTF,TGTGCCAGTAGTATCACCGGGGGAGTTGGAGGGGCCAACGTCCTGACTTTC
TRBV19,-,TRBD1,TRBJ2-1,CASTGTGLYNEQFF,TGTGCCAGTACGGGGACAGGGCTTTACAATGAGCAGTTCTTC
TRBV18,once,TRBD2,TRBJ2-7,CASSPTGLGREQYF,TGTGCCAGCTCACCGACGGGACTAGGCCGCGAGCAGTACTTC
TRBV6-6,-,TRBD1,TRBJ2-2,CASTKSSGTGFGELFF,TGTGCCAGCACTAAATCCTCCGGGACAGGGTTCGGGGAGCTGTTTTTT
TRBV29-1,-,TRBD1,TRBJ1-2,CSVDQAGGNYGYTF,TGCAGCGTTGATCAGGCAGGGGGCAACTATGGCTACACCTTC
TRBV5-4,once,TRBD2,TRBJ2-3,CASSLALIGGSFSDTQYF,TGTGCCAGCAGCTTGGCCTTGATCGGCGGGAGTTTCTCAGATACGCAGTATTTT
TRBV19,-,-,TRBJ2-1,CATQPTRFGPLPHEQFF,TGTGCCACCCAACCGACTAGGTTTGGCCCATTACCCCATGAGCAGTTCTTC
TRBV5-1,-,-,TRBJ2-2,CASSPPRAGELFF,TGCGCCAGCAGCCCCCCCCGGGCCGGGGAGCTGTTTTTT
TRBV19,-,TRBD1,TRBJ1-2,CATGTGTEYGYTF,TGTGCCACCGGGACCGGGACAGAGTATGGCTACACCTTC
TRBV7-8,once,-,TRBJ2-3,CASSLAAVTDTQYF,TGTGCCAGCAGCTTAGCGGCAGTCACAGATACGCAGTATTTT
TRBV18,-,TRBD2,TRBJ2-7,CASSPGLAGGDEQYF,TGTGCCAGCTCACCGGGACTAGCGGGAGGGGACGAGCAGTACTTC
TRBV6-1,-,-,TRBJ1-1,CASIGRTVNTEAFF,TGTGCCAGCATAGGGAGAACAGTGAACACTGAAGCTTTCTTT
TRBV29-1,-,TRBD2,TRBJ2-1,CSVDASGLYNEQFF,TGCAGCGTTGACGCTAGCGGGTTATACAATGAGCAGTTCTTC
TRBV5-6,-,-,TRBJ1-5,CASSLAGGGNQPQHF,TGTGCCAGCAGCTTGGCCGGGGGAGGCAATCAGCCCCAGCATTTT
TRBV9,-,-,TRBJ2-2,CASSLRTAGELFF,TGTGCCAGCAGCTTACGGACAGCCGGGGAGCTGTTTTTT
TRBV29-1,-,TRBD2,TRBJ2-1,CSVEGTSGTDNEQFF,TGCAGCGTTGAAGGGACTAGCGGGACTGACAATGAGCAGTTCTTC
TRBV11-3,-,-,TRBJ1-4,CASSLSGWGREKLFF,TGTGCCAGCAGCTTATCCGGGTGGGGCCGTGAAAAACTGTTTTTT
TRBV5-1,-,-,TRBJ1-1,CASSLGTWNTEAFF,TGCGCCAGCAGCTTAGGGACATGGAACACTGAAGCTTTCTTT
TRBV12-5,-,-,TRBJ2-1,CASVQGSYNEQFF,TGTGCTAGTGTCCAGGGTTCCTACAATGAGCAGTTCTTC
TRBV2,-,-,TRBJ2-1,CASGYREPLYNEQFF,TGTGCCAGCGGGTACAGGGAGCCGCTCTACAATGAGCAGTTCTTC
TRBV11-2,-,TRBD1,TRBJ2-3,CASSVQGADTQYF,TGTGCCAGCAGCGTGCAGGGGGCAGATACGCAGTATTTT
TRBV14,few,-,TRBJ1-5,CASSQDRRQPQHF,TGTGCCAGCAGCCAAGACAGGCGCCAGCCCCAGCATTTT
TRBV28,-,TRBD2,TRBJ2-5,CASKGTSVWQETQYF,TGTGCCAGCAAGGGGACTAGCGTTTGGCAAGAGACCCAGTACTTC
TRBV6-6,-,-,TRBJ1-5,CASSYPPQESNQPQHF,TGTGCCAGCAGTTACCCGCCGCAGGAAAGCAATCAGCCCCAGCATTTT
TRBV6-1,few,-,TRBJ1-2,CASSNAGGPYGYTF,TGTGCCAGCAGTAATGCGGGGGGGCCCTATGGCTACACCTTC